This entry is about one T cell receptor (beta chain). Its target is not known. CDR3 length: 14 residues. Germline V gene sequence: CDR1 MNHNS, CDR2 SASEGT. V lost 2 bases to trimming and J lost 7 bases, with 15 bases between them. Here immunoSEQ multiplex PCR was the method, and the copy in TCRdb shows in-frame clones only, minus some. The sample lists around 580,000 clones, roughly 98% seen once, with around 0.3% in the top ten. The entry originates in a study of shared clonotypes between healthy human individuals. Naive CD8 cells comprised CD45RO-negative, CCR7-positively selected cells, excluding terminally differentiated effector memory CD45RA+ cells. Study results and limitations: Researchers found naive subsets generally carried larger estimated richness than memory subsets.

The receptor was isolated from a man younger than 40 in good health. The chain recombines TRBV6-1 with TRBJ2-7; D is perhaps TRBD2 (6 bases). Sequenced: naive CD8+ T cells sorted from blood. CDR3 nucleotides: TGTGCCAGCAGTGAAACCCAGGGACTGAGAGAGCAGTACTTC. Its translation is CASSETQGLREQYF.